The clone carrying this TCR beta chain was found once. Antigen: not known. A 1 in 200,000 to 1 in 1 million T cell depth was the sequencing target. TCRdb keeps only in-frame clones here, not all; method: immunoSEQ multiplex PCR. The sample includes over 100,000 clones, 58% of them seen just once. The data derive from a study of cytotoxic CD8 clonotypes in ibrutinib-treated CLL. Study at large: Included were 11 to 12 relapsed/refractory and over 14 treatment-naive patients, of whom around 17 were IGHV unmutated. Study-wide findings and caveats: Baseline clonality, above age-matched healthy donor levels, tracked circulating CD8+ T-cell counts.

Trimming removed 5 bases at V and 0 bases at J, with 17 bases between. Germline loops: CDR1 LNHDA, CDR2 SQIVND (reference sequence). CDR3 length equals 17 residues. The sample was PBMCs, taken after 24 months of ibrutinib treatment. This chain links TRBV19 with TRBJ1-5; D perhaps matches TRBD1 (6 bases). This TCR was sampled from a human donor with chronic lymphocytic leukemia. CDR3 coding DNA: TGTGCCAGTAGTTCAAAGGGGGGAGCTTATAGCAATCAGCCCCAGCATTTT. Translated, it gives CASSSKGGAYSNQPQHF. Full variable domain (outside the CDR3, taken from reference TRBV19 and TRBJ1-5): DGGITQSPKYLFRKEGQNVTLSCEQNLNHDAMYWYRQDPGQGLRLIYYSQIVNDFQKGDIAEGYSVSREKKESFPLTVTSAQKNPTAFYLCASSSKGGAYSNQPQHFGDGTRLSIL.